This TCR beta chain appears in the sequencing data of a study of blood T cell repertoires in COVID-19. The overall study: Collection of acute and convalescent COVID-19 samples took place in the United States, Italy and Spain. Sample material is recorded as cDNA or gDNA derived from T cells, B-cell-depleted T cells, or PBMCs.

V was clipped by 3 bases and J by 9 bases, with 19 bases between them. The CDR3 loop spans 14 amino acids. Germline CDR1 reads SGHNT; CDR2 reads YYREEE (reference sequence). Clones were sequenced by immunoSEQ multiplex PCR, and TCRdb holds only the in-frame ones, with some missing. This sample has more than 95,000 clones, with 75% to 85% found just once. J is TRBJ2-7 and V is TRBV5-4; the D is unclear. Sequenced input: peripheral blood. The source of this sequence is a man aged 35-49 years with active or convalescent COVID-19. Here the CDR3 reads CASSYYGEPILQYF. Here the CDR3 DNA reads TGTGCCAGCAGCTATTACGGTGAGCCTATTTTGCAGTACTTC.